A selection of T cell receptor beta chains follows, all from one sample in a study of cytomegalovirus exposure and HLA in healthy donors. The data were produced by immunoSEQ multiplex PCR, yet TCRdb's version contains in-frame clones alone and is incomplete. The repertoire holds about 170,000 clones, with roughly 85% as singletons. Sequencing was done on a sample of PBMCs. These TCRs come from a male donor in good health and CMV-seronegative. Each CDR3 is given with its conserved first and last residue. A D gene is named only where the DNA matches it firmly. Only part of the rows carry a size: once, few, many, or a class if the clone is expanded.

d_gene,j_gene,v_gene,abundance,CDR3aa,CDR3nt
.,TRBJ1-2,TRBV5-4,.,CASRPYRARYGYTF,TGTGCCAGCAGACCGTACAGGGCTAGGTATGGCTACACCTTC
.,TRBJ2-3,TRBV7-9,.,CASSLGSLSGPSGTDTQYF,TGTGCCAGCAGCTTAGGATCATTGTCAGGGCCTTCGGGCACAGATACGCAGTATTTT
.,TRBJ2-7,TRBV5-4,.,CASSQETGIYEQYF,TGCGCCAGCAGCCAAGAGACAGGTATCTACGAGCAGTACTTC
TRBD1,TRBJ1-5,TRBV7-2,.,CASSSKRQGSSQPQHF,TGTGCCAGCAGCTCTAAGAGACAGGGCTCTTCTCAGCCCCAGCATTTT
.,TRBJ2-6,TRBV9,.,CASSVRGDSGANVLTF,TGTGCCAGCAGCGTTCGCGGGGACTCTGGGGCCAACGTCCTGACTTTC
.,TRBJ2-1,TRBV5-1,.,CASRGNIAGEQFF,TGCGCCAGCAGAGGAAACATTGCGGGCGAGCAGTTCTTC
.,TRBJ2-3,TRBV5-6,.,CASSLGLGTDTQYF,TGTGCCAGCAGCTTGGGACTCGGTACAGATACGCAGTATTTT
TRBD1,TRBJ2-1,TRBV7-2,few,CASSADRARNEQFF,TGTGCCAGCAGCGCGGACAGGGCCAGGAATGAGCAGTTCTTC
.,TRBJ1-6,TRBV9,.,CATSTGTDARGGDSPLHF,TGTGCCACCTCGACCGGGACTGACGCCCGCGGGGGGGATTCACCCCTCCACTTT
TRBD1,TRBJ2-7,TRBV19,.,CASSMPGQAYEQYF,TGTGCCAGTAGTATGCCGGGACAGGCCTACGAGCAGTACTTC
TRBD1,TRBJ1-3,TRBV4-1,.,CASGDRVAGNTIYF,TGCGCCAGCGGAGACAGGGTGGCTGGAAACACCATATATTTT
TRBD1,TRBJ2-7,TRBV7-9,.,CASSLVPGTGSDEQYF,TGTGCCAGCAGCTTAGTCCCCGGGACAGGGAGTGACGAGCAGTACTTC
.,TRBJ1-6,TRBV7-2,few,CASSQQGWTSPLHF,TGTGCCAGCAGCCAACAGGGTTGGACGTCACCCCTCCACTTT
.,TRBJ2-4,TRBV27,.,CASSSQGLLWWF,TGTGCCAGCAGTTCCCAGGGTCTACTTTGGTGGTTC
.,TRBJ2-5,TRBV10-3,once,CAISERDSIKQYF,TGTGCCATCAGTGAGAGAGACTCAATCAAGCAGTACTTC
.,TRBJ2-1,TRBV7-6,.,CASSLAPSNEQFF,TGTGCCAGCAGCTTAGCGCCCAGCAATGAGCAGTTCTTC
TRBD2,TRBJ2-7,TRBV9,.,CAGSVASGGAYEQYF,TGTGCCGGCAGCGTAGCGAGCGGGGGAGCGTACGAGCAGTACTTC
.,TRBJ1-1,TRBV6-5,.,CASSYQGTGTEAFF,TGTGCCAGCAGTTACCAGGGTACGGGCACTGAAGCTTTCTTT
.,TRBJ1-2,TRBV29-1,.,CSVEGQAGHGYTF,TGCAGCGTTGAAGGCCAAGCTGGGCATGGCTACACCTTC
TRBD1,TRBJ2-1,TRBV9,.,CASSVGAGGMNEQFF,TGTGCCAGCAGCGTAGGGGCAGGGGGTATGAATGAGCAGTTCTTC
.,TRBJ2-5,TRBV5-1,once,CASAYQETQYF,TGCGCCAGTGCGTACCAAGAGACCCAGTACTTC
.,TRBJ1-4,TRBV9,.,CASSRRTGLEGKLFF,TGTGCCAGCAGCCGACGAACGGGTTTGGAGGGAAAACTGTTTTTT
TRBD2,TRBJ2-2,TRBV11-3,.,CASSLGGGRIYGELFF,TGTGCCAGCAGCTTAGGGGGGGGACGGATCTACGGGGAGCTGTTTTTT
TRBD1,TRBJ2-3,TRBV7-6,.,CASSPPRDRGTTQYF,TGTGCCAGCAGCCCCCCCCGGGACAGGGGTACTACGCAGTATTTT
TRBD2,TRBJ2-3,TRBV10-1,.,CASSRLAGSLSTQYF,TGCGCCAGCAGTCGACTAGCGGGCTCCCTCTCTACGCAGTATTTT
TRBD1,TRBJ1-4,TRBV18,.,CASSPRPGQGNEKLFF,TGTGCCAGCTCGCCTCGCCCAGGACAGGGTAATGAAAAACTGTTTTTT
TRBD1,TRBJ1-6,TRBV30,.,CAWRRKGTASESPLHF,TGTGCCTGGAGGAGGAAGGGGACAGCTTCGGAATCACCCCTCCACTTT